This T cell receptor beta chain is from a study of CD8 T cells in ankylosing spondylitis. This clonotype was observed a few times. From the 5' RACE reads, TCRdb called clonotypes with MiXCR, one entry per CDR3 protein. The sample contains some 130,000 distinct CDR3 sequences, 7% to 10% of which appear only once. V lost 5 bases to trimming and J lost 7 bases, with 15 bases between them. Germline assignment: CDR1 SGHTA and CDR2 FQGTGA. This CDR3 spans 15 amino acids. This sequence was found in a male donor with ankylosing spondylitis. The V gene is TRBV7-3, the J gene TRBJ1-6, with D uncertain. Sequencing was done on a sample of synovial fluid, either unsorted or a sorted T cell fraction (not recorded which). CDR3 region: CASSTGPGRNSPLHF. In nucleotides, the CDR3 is TGTGCCAGCAGCACCGGACCAGGCAGGAATTCACCCCTCCACTTT. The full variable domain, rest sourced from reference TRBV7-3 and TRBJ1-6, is GAGVSQTPSNKVTEKGKYVELRCDPISGHTALYWYRQSLGQGPEFLIYFQGTGAADDSGLPNDRFFAVRPEGSVSTLKIQRTERGDSAVYLCASSTGPGRNSPLHFGNGTRLTVT.